Below, 21 T cell receptor beta chains from the same sample are listed, as sequenced in a study of vaccination and CD4 T cells after COVID-19. Sequenced with the Oncomine TCR Beta short-read assay was DNA taken from cultured CD4+ T cells. A single record per CDR3 protein comes from TCRdb applying MiXCR to the PCR reads. The sample includes 12,000 or so distinct CDR3 sequences, roughly 50% of them seen just once. No antigen is known for these receptors. Treatment described: 10-day PBMC culture with coronavirus spike peptide pools or control peptides (ViraFEST assay). Sequencing used CD4+ T cells from blood, cultured in vitro. The receptors come from a human donor who had recovered from COVID-19.

J is TRBJ1-5 and V is TRBV12-3 or TRBV12-4; TRBD1 is a possible D gene (6 bases). V gave up 6 bases and J gave up 5 bases, with 11 bases separating them. This CDR3 has 13 residues. CDR3 loop: CASRGQFDQPQHF. The CDR3 DNA sequence: TGTGCCAGCAGAGGACAGTTTGATCAGCCCCAGCATTTT.

This clonotype was seen a handful of times. This chain uses TRBV20-1 with TRBJ2-7; no definite D call. Deletions cut 3 bases from V and 9 bases from J, with 15 bases between. CDR3 size: 12 residues. Per the germline V gene, CDR1 is DFQATT and CDR2 is SNEGSKA (reference sequence). CDR3 coding DNA: TGCAGTGCTAGGGCGAATGACCTTGGGCAGTACTTC. This gives the protein CSARANDLGQYF.

In this sample, this clonotype turned up a few times. The chain uses TRBV10-3 and TRBJ1-2, with TRBD1 matching 8 bases. This CDR3 comprises 15 residues. Germline loops: CDR1 ENHRY, CDR2 SYGVKD. Trimming took 6 bases from V and 4 from J; bases not matched to a gene: 10. The CDR3 spells CAIREGQEALYGYTF. CDR3 nucleotide sequence: TGTGCCATCAGGGAGGGACAGGAGGCCCTCTATGGCTACACCTTC.

V is TRBV5-8 and J is TRBJ2-3, with D unclear. The CDR3 has 15 amino acids. Germline values: CDR1 SGHTS, CDR2 YDEGEE. Trimming removed 0 bases from V and 1 base from J, with 9 bases in between. CDR3 in amino acids: CASSLARVRTDTQYF. The CDR3 DNA follows: TGTGCCAGCAGCTTGGCTCGCGTCCGCACAGATACGCAGTATTTT.

CDR3 sequence reads: CSAPSGGNTDTQYF. CDR3 nucleotide sequence: TGCAGTGCCCCTAGCGGGGGGAACACAGATACGCAGTATTTT. The chain couples TRBV20-1 to TRBJ2-3; 11 positions match TRBD2. V was pared by 6 bases and J by 2 bases, with 4 bases of the junction left unmatched. CDR1 and CDR2 from the germline V gene are DFQATT and SNEGSKA (reference sequence). The CDR3 runs to 14 residues.

The rearrangement links TRBV7-2 to TRBJ1-6, with D tentatively TRBD1 (5 bases). Trimming removed 4 bases from V and 14 bases from J, with 15 bases in between. CDR1 and CDR2 from the germline V gene are SGHTA and FQGNSA. This CDR3 region has 13 residues. This CDR3 reads CASSWSRVRALHF. CDR3 in DNA: TGTGCCAGCAGCTGGTCCAGGGTTCGGGCCCTCCACTTT.

This clonotype appeared a few times. The V and J genes are TRBV7-8 and TRBJ2-2, with D unresolved. V was clipped by 7 bases and J by 7 bases, with 7 bases between them. The germline gives CDR1 SGHVS, CDR2 FQNEAQ. This CDR3 is 11 amino acids long. CDR3 DNA sequence: TGTGCCAGCAACCTAGTCGGGGAGCTGTTTTTT. Its translation: CASNLVGELFF.

V is TRBV28 and J is TRBJ1-2; D is ambiguous. Germline V gene lookup returns CDR1 MDHEN and CDR2 SYDVKM. The germline V and J ends were trimmed by 7 bases and 5 bases, with 17 bases remaining between them. The CDR3 runs 14 residues. The DNA for the CDR3 is TGTGCCAGCATGTTAGGAGCGACACGTTATGGCTACACCTTC. As protein: CASMLGATRYGYTF.

V gene TRBV19 combines with J gene TRBJ1-5; no clear D. The V end was cut by 3 bases, the J end by 6 bases, with 9 bases between. The length of the CDR3 is 13 residues. Germline loops: CDR1 LNHDA, CDR2 SQIVND (reference sequence). The CDR3 sequence is CASSIEVFQPQHF. CDR3 nucleotides: TGTGCCAGTAGTATCGAGGTTTTTCAGCCCCAGCATTTT.

The rearrangement links TRBV5-4 to TRBJ2-5; no clear D gene. The CDR3 runs 14 residues. CDR1 and CDR2 from the germline V gene are SGHNT and YYREEE (reference sequence). V was trimmed by 4 bases and J by 4 bases, leaving 14 bases between them. CDR3 nucleotide sequence: TGTGCCAGCAGCCACGTGGCAGTGGGAGAGACCCAGTACTTC. This encodes CASSHVAVGETQYF. Based on the CDR3 plus reference TRBV5-4 and TRBJ2-5, the full variable domain is ETGVTQSPTHLIKTRGQQVTLRCSSQSGHNTVSWYQQALGQGPQFIFQYYREEENGRGNFPPRFSGLQFPNYSSELNVNALELDDSALYLCASSHVAVGETQYFGPGTRLLVL.

This clonotype was picked up one time. The genes are TRBV6-2 or TRBV6-3 and TRBJ2-6; D is ambiguous. The CDR3 consists of 14 residues. The V gene lost 5 bases and the J gene lost 0 bases, with 5 bases spanning the gap. The V gene's germline CDR1 is MNHEY and CDR2 SVGEGT. CDR3 sequence (DNA): TGTGCCAGCAGTCGCGACTCTGGGGCCAACGTCCTGACTTTC. Its protein is CASSRDSGANVLTF.

The V and J genes are TRBV7-2 and TRBJ2-1; a possible D gene is TRBD2 (5 bases). Germline V CDR1 and CDR2: SGHTA, FQGNSA. V was clipped by 1 base and J by 9 bases, with 16 bases between them. This CDR3 has 15 residues. CDR3 sequence (DNA): TGTGCCAGCAGCTTAGACTGGACCTCCGGACTTGAGCAGTTCTTC. It translates to CASSLDWTSGLEQFF.

The rearrangement joins TRBV6-5 to TRBJ1-1, with a tentative D call TRBD1 (6 bases). The CDR3 has 15 residues. The V end was cut by 2 bases, the J end by 4 bases, with 14 bases between. Germline V gene sequence: CDR1 MNHEY, CDR2 SVGAGI. CDR3 in DNA: TGTGCCAGCAGTTACCTGGGGGCGCTGCCCACTGAAGCTTTCTTT. Translated, it gives CASSYLGALPTEAFF.

This clonotype was seen only a few times. This sequence joins TRBV6-2 or TRBV6-3 and TRBJ1-2; TRBD1 is a possible D gene (6 bases). Per germline, CDR1 MNHEY and CDR2 SVGEGT. This CDR3 comprises 16 residues. Deletions cut 8 bases from V and 4 bases from J, with 23 bases between. The CDR3 spells CASQVGGGREGYGYTF. DNA for the CDR3: TGTGCCAGCCAAGTGGGGGGGGGCCGTGAAGGCTATGGCTACACCTTC.

V gene TRBV7-3 combines with J gene TRBJ1-6; TRBD1 matches 7 bases. Germline CDR1 SGHTA, CDR2 FQGTGA. The CDR3 is made up of 16 amino acids. V lost 0 bases to trimming and J lost 6 bases; unmatched junction nucleotides: 5. The CDR3 sequence: CASSLTGGDSNSPLHF. CDR3 sequence (DNA): TGTGCCAGCAGCTTAACGGGTGGGGACAGTAATTCACCCCTCCACTTT.

The genes are TRBV19 and TRBJ2-3; 7 bases are a match to TRBD2. V was clipped by 6 bases and J by 2 bases; unmatched bases: 11. The CDR3 has 16 residues. CDR1 and CDR2 from the germline V gene are LNHDA and SQIVND (reference sequence). The DNA for the CDR3 is TGTGCCAGTAGCCCTCGTGAGGGAGGGGTCACAGATACGCAGTATTTT. It yields the protein CASSPREGGVTDTQYF.

CDR3 sequence reads: CASGLASGANVLTF. CDR3 DNA sequence: TGTGCCAGCGGTCTAGCTTCGGGGGCCAACGTCCTGACTTTC. The chain links TRBV7-2 to TRBJ2-6; a weak D match, TRBD2 (5 bases). The CDR3 is 14 residues long. The V gene lost 8 bases and the J gene lost 4 bases, with 12 bases spanning the gap. CDR1 and CDR2 from the germline V gene are SGHTA and FQGNSA.

The genes are TRBV19 and TRBJ2-7, with D possibly being TRBD1 (6 bases). This CDR3 has 15 amino acids. Germline V gene lookup returns CDR1 LNHDA and CDR2 SQIVND (reference sequence). The V and J ends lost 5 bases and 0 bases respectively, with 14 bases between them. The CDR3, as DNA: TGTGCCAGTAGTCGTTCAGGGGCACCCTCCTACGAGCAGTACTTC. It encodes CASSRSGAPSYEQYF. Together with reference TRBV19 and TRBJ2-7, the CDR3 gives the full variable domain: DGGITQSPKYLFRKEGQNVTLSCEQNLNHDAMYWYRQDPGQGLRLIYYSQIVNDFQKGDIAEGYSVSREKKESFPLTVTSAQKNPTAFYLCASSRSGAPSYEQYFGPGTRLTVT.

This chain connects TRBV6-2 or TRBV6-3 to TRBJ2-3; TRBD1 aligns across 8 bases. This CDR3 is 16 amino acids long. Germline V lookup: CDR1 MNHEY, CDR2 SVGEGT. V lost 0 bases, J lost 5 bases, and 7 bases stayed unmatched. In nucleotides, the CDR3 is TGTGCCAGCAGTTACTCGACAGGGGTGCGTGGAGATACGCAGTATTTT. Translating it yields CASSYSTGVRGDTQYF.

This clonotype counts as large. The CDR3 coding sequence is TGTGCCAGCAGCTTAACCCGGCCGAGCCGTGAAGCTTTCTTT. Translation: CASSLTRPSREAFF. The chain combines TRBV11-2 with TRBJ1-1; no firm D call. Per the germline V gene, CDR1 is SGHAT and CDR2 is FQNNGV. This CDR3 has 14 amino acids. V lost 2 bases and J 7 bases, leaving 14 bases between the germline ends.

The V gene is TRBV7-2, the J gene TRBJ2-2; the match to TRBD1 covers 7 bases. This CDR3 has 20 residues. V shed 5 bases, J shed 0 bases, and the junction held 18 bases outside the gene matches. The V gene's germline CDR1 is SGHTA and CDR2 FQGNSA. The CDR3 nucleotides read TGTGCCAGCAGCCCCCGGCCGACAGGGTGGGGGATCCCGAACACCGGGGAGCTGTTTTTT. Amino acid sequence: CASSPRPTGWGIPNTGELFF.